One sample yielded the 5 T cell receptor beta chains listed below, sequenced in a study of graft-versus-host responses after intestinal transplantation. Some clones are missing from TCRdb's copy, which holds only in-frame ones; the method was immunoSEQ multiplex PCR. The sample yields about 97,000 clones, 90% seen once. The specimen comprised PBMCs, sampled approximately 470 days after intestinal transplant. The receptor source for this set is a human patient who received an intestinal transplant, so some T cells may come from the graft donor.

The chain combines TRBV5-8 with TRBJ2-3, with D perhaps assigned TRBD1 or TRBD2 (5 bases each). This CDR3 is built from 16 residues. Germline CDR1 is SGHTS and CDR2 is YDEGEE. V was cut by 4 bases and J by 4 bases, with 19 bases left in between. CDR3 loop: CASSPAQGRVADTQYF. The CDR3 DNA sequence: TGTGCCAGCAGCCCGGCCCAGGGACGGGTCGCAGATACGCAGTATTTT.

The chain couples TRBV5-1 to TRBJ1-4; weak D call: TRBD1 (6 bases). Trimming stripped 5 bases from V and 0 bases from J, with 11 bases between. The CDR3 covers 15 residues. Germline assignment: CDR1 SGHRS and CDR2 YFSETQ. CDR3 DNA: TGCGCCAGCAGGACAGGATCTACAACTAATGAAAAACTGTTTTTT. It specifies CASRTGSTTNEKLFF.

The genes are TRBV19 and TRBJ1-5; D might be TRBD1 (6 bases). Germline CDR1 reads LNHDA; CDR2 reads SQIVND (reference sequence). CDR3 size: 20 residues. V shed 3 bases and J shed 2 bases, with 26 bases lying between them. The CDR3 sequence is CASSIFARGWFRGGNQPQHF. In DNA form, the CDR3 reads TGTGCCAGTAGTATTTTCGCCAGGGGTTGGTTTAGAGGTGGCAATCAGCCCCAGCATTTT.

The chain links TRBV29-1 to TRBJ2-4; 8 bases align to TRBD2. With 3 bases clipped from V and 2 bases from J, the junction kept 3 bases outside the gene matches. The length of the CDR3 is 14 residues. The germline V gene has CDR1 SQVTM and CDR2 ANQGSEA. The CDR3 here is CSVDSGVSKNIQYF. The CDR3 DNA sequence: TGCAGCGTTGATAGCGGGGTATCCAAAAACATTCAGTACTTC. Variable domain in full (rest from reference TRBV29-1 and TRBJ2-4): SAVISQKPSRDICQRGTSLTIQCQVDSQVTMMFWYRQQPGQSLTLIATANQGSEATYESGFVIDKFPISRPNLTFSTLTVSNMSPEDSSIYLCSVDSGVSKNIQYFGAGTRLSVL.

The rearrangement uses TRBV12-5 and TRBJ2-5; D is ambiguous. The CDR3 is 13 residues long. Germline CDR1 reads LGHNT; CDR2 reads FRNRAP. Trimming pared 8 bases from V and 1 base from J, leaving 11 bases between. The CDR3 region is CASTRTAQETQYF. The CDR3 DNA reads as TGTGCTAGTACGAGAACAGCCCAAGAGACCCAGTACTTC.